These T cell receptor beta chains were read from a single sample in a study of T cell changes during pregnancy in multiple sclerosis. Assay: immunoSEQ multiplex PCR; the TCRdb copy retains only in-frame clones and omits some. The sample lists roughly 69,000 clones; 91% were seen once. This specimen was peripheral blood, taken in the second trimester of pregnancy. The receptors were gathered from a female donor with multiple sclerosis, enrolled in a pregnancy study. Both conserved end residues are part of each CDR3. The D gene is left open where the match is weak. Clone size is shown for a subset of rows, as once, few, many or a class of expanded clone.

V gene	D gene	J gene	clone size	CDR3 DNA	CDR3 protein
TRBV30	.	TRBJ2-7	.	TGTGCCTGGAGTCTCGACAGCACCTACGAGCAGTACTTC	CAWSLDSTYEQYF
TRBV12-5	.	TRBJ2-2	.	TGTGCTAGTGGTTTGGTCTTAACCCGACTGAACACCGGGGAGCTGTTTTTT	CASGLVLTRLNTGELFF
TRBV18	TRBD2	TRBJ2-5	.	TGTGCCAGCTCACCACGGACTAGCGGGGGGTTAGAGACCCAGTACTTC	CASSPRTSGGLETQYF
TRBV30	.	TRBJ2-5	.	TGTGCCTGGAATAAACAGGGACGAGAGACCCAGTACTTC	CAWNKQGRETQYF
TRBV19	.	TRBJ1-5	few	TGTGCCAGTAGTATCGTCGCAGGGGCGAGTCAGCCCCAGCATTTT	CASSIVAGASQPQHF
TRBV30	.	TRBJ1-1	once	TGTGCCTGGAGTGTACTTGTCACCGTCGCCCAAGCTTTCTTT	CAWSVLVTVAQAFF
TRBV4-3	.	TRBJ2-5	.	TGCGCCAGCAGCCAAGAAGCTCCAGGCCAAGAGACCCAGTACTTC	CASSQEAPGQETQYF
TRBV7-9	.	TRBJ2-3	few	TGTGCCAGCAGCCCGAAAATCAGGGTTACAGATACGCAGTATTTT	CASSPKIRVTDTQYF
TRBV19	TRBD2	TRBJ2-3	.	TGTGCCAGTAGTATGTCTAGCGGGAGAACGGGGCCAGATACGCAGTATTTT	CASSMSSGRTGPDTQYF
TRBV7-3	TRBD2	TRBJ2-7	.	TGTGCCAGCAGCTTAAGTCTAGCGGGGAAACCCCACGAGCAGTACTTC	CASSLSLAGKPHEQYF
TRBV2	TRBD1	TRBJ2-1	.	TGTGCCAGCAGTGGAAGACAGGGACCGGGTGAGCAGTTCTTC	CASSGRQGPGEQFF
TRBV19	.	TRBJ1-1	.	TGTGCCAGTACCTCCGGGCTTGGGGACTTGGGCACTGAAGCTTTCTTT	CASTSGLGDLGTEAFF
TRBV18	.	TRBJ2-2	once	TGTGCCAGCTCATCATTTGCGGGGGCAGGAACCGGGGAGCTGTTTTTT	CASSSFAGAGTGELFF
TRBV5-1	TRBD2	TRBJ2-5	.	TGCGCCAGCAGGGACGGGACTAGCGGACGGAGAGGGGGGGAGACCCAGTACTTC	CASRDGTSGRRGGETQYF
TRBV5-1	.	TRBJ1-1	.	TGCGCCAGCAGCCCCGGCGGCCTGAGAGGGACTGAAGCTTTCTTT	CASSPGGLRGTEAFF
TRBV30	.	TRBJ1-4	.	TGTGCCTGGAGTGCATCAGGGGAGATAGAAAAACTGTTTTTT	CAWSASGEIEKLFF